This T cell receptor beta chain originates from a study of blood T cell repertoires in COVID-19. The protocol was immunoSEQ multiplex PCR, while the TCRdb copy is restricted to in-frame clones and leaves out a portion. Of about 91,000 clones listed, roughly nine tenths are singletons. Sequenced input: peripheral blood. This clonotype originated in a man in his 70s with acute or convalescent COVID-19.

The CDR3 coding sequence is TGCGCCAGCAGTGAGAACCTACAGGTCAGCACGCAGTATTTT. This codes for CASSENLQVSTQYF. The chain uses TRBV10-1 and TRBJ2-3; D perhaps matches TRBD1 (5 bases). This CDR3 region has 14 residues. Trimming shortened V by 2 bases and J by 9 bases, and 15 bases separated the two germline ends. Germline loops: CDR1 WNHNN, CDR2 SYGVQD (reference sequence).